This is a list of T cell receptor beta chains from one sample in a study of T cell responses to AZD1222 COVID-19 vaccine. The method was immunoSEQ multiplex PCR; TCRdb's version includes in-frame clones alone and lacks a portion of them. The repertoire holds approximately 110,000 clones, with around 85% as singletons. Sample: peripheral blood, taken 28 days after the second AZD1222 dose. These TCRs come from an adult who received the AZD1222 COVID-19 vaccine. Both conserved end residues are part of each CDR3. Each record gives: J gene, clone size, D gene, V gene, CDR3 DNA, CDR3 protein. A D gene is named only where the DNA matches it firmly. The size entry is marked missing in some rows and otherwise reads once, few, many or a size class.

>TRBJ2-3|-|TRBD2|TRBV19
TGTGCCAGTAGTTTCGGGACTAGCGGGGGCCTCACCGGGAGCACAGATACGCAGTATTTT
CASSFGTSGGLTGSTDTQYF
>TRBJ2-3|once|-|TRBV28
TGTGCCAGCAGCTACCGACAGATGGATACGCAGTATTTT
CASSYRQMDTQYF
>TRBJ2-7|-|-|TRBV11-2
TGTGCCAGCAGCTTTGCCATACAGGGGGGGGCCTACGAGCAGTACTTC
CASSFAIQGGAYEQYF
>TRBJ1-2|-|-|TRBV28
TGTGCCAGCAGTTCCCCCCGGGGGCTGTCCCCTAACTATGGCTACACCTTC
CASSSPRGLSPNYGYTF
>TRBJ1-1|-|-|TRBV20-1
TGCAGTGCTGCCAGATCGGAGGACGCTTTCTTT
CSAARSEDAFF
>TRBJ1-1|-|-|TRBV11-2
TGTGCCAGCAGCCGGGACGGTCCTGAAGCTTTCTTT
CASSRDGPEAFF
>TRBJ1-3|once|-|TRBV5-1
TGCGCCAGCAGCTTGGAGGGGACGGCTGGAAACACCATATATTTT
CASSLEGTAGNTIYF
>TRBJ1-5|-|-|TRBV9
TGTGCCAGCAGCGCTCCTCCTGGACCGGATCAGCCCCAGCATTTT
CASSAPPGPDQPQHF
>TRBJ2-7|-|-|TRBV4-2
TGTGCCAGCAGCCAAGAAGTCCGGACCAGCTCCTACGAGCAGTACTTC
CASSQEVRTSSYEQYF
>TRBJ2-7|-|-|TRBV6-5
TGTGCCAGCAGTTACTCGTCCATATTGAGCTCCTACGAGCAGTACTTC
CASSYSSILSSYEQYF
>TRBJ1-4|few|TRBD1|TRBV28
TGTGCCAGCACTCAGGGGGGTGAAAAACTGTTTTTT
CASTQGGEKLFF
>TRBJ2-2|few|TRBD2|TRBV25-1
TGTGCCAGCAGTGAATTGGGAGCGGGGGGGCAGACCGGGGAGCTGTTTTTT
CASSELGAGGQTGELFF
>TRBJ2-3|-|-|TRBV10-1
TGCGCCAGCAGTGTAAGGGACACCGCCACAGATACGCAGTATTTT
CASSVRDTATDTQYF
>TRBJ1-2|-|-|TRBV5-6
TGTGCCAGCAGCCCGTTTTGGGGGGTTCCGAACTATGGCTACACCTTC
CASSPFWGVPNYGYTF
>TRBJ1-1|-|TRBD1|TRBV3-1/TRBV3-2
TGTGCCAGCAGGCAGGAGTACGGGACAGGAGACACTGAAGCTTTCTTT
CASRQEYGTGDTEAFF
>TRBJ1-1|once|TRBD1|TRBV5-5
TGTGCCAGCAGCTTTACTGACAGGGGCGGGACTGAAGCTTTCTTT
CASSFTDRGGTEAFF
>TRBJ1-2|-|-|TRBV3-1/TRBV3-2
TGTGCCAGCAGCCAGGGATTTTGGGGTAACTATGGCTACACCTTC
CASSQGFWGNYGYTF
>TRBJ2-4|-|-|TRBV19
TGTGCCAGTAGTGACGGACAGATACTAGCCAAAAACATTCAGTACTTC
CASSDGQILAKNIQYF
>TRBJ2-2|-|-|TRBV6-4
TGTGCCAGCAGTGACTCGGGTACCGGGGAGCTGTTTTTT
CASSDSGTGELFF
>TRBJ2-1|-|-|TRBV11-2
TGTGCCAGCAGCGACGGGACGTACCCCTACAATGAGCAGTTCTTC
CASSDGTYPYNEQFF
>TRBJ1-1|-|-|TRBV19
TGTGCCAGTAGTCTGGCGGCTCTGAACACTGAAGCTTTCTTT
CASSLAALNTEAFF
>TRBJ2-2|-|-|TRBV28
TGTGCCAGCCGGGGTGGGGGTAACACCGGGGAGCTGTTTTTT
CASRGGGNTGELFF
>TRBJ2-5|once|-|TRBV19
TGTGCCAGTAGTCCACCGGGCAGGGGAGAGACCCAGTACTTC
CASSPPGRGETQYF
>TRBJ1-3|-|-|TRBV5-1
TGCGCCAGCAGCGCGGCCGCAGCTGGATCTTCTGGAAACACCATATATTTT
CASSAAAAGSSGNTIYF
>TRBJ1-6|-|-|TRBV5-1
TGCGCCAGCAGCTTGGCGCAGGGTTATTCACCCCTCCACTTT
CASSLAQGYSPLHF
>TRBJ1-4|-|-|TRBV14
TGTGCCAGCAGCCAGTTATTGGTCAACAGGGTTTTT
CASSQLLVNRVF
>TRBJ1-1|-|-|TRBV12-3/TRBV12-4
TGTGCCAGCAGTTTAAAGGGGGGGGCTGAAGCTTTCTTT
CASSLKGGAEAFF
>TRBJ2-5|-|TRBD2|TRBV5-1
TGCGCCAGCAGCTTGTTTCCGGGAGGCCAAGAGACCCAGTACTTC
CASSLFPGGQETQYF
>TRBJ2-5|-|-|TRBV4-1
TGCGCCAGCAGCCAAGGAGGTCTGCGGACCCAGTACTTC
CASSQGGLRTQYF
>TRBJ1-5|-|-|TRBV10-1
TGCGCCAGCAGTGTTTCAGGGGCTGGTCAGCCCCAGCATTTT
CASSVSGAGQPQHF
>TRBJ1-5|-|-|TRBV14
TGTGCCAGCAGCGCACAGCATAGCAATCAGCCCCAGCATTTT
CASSAQHSNQPQHF
>TRBJ2-5|-|-|TRBV27
TGTGCCAGCAGTTTCGGGACGCAAGAGACCCAGTACTTC
CASSFGTQETQYF
>TRBJ2-7|-|-|TRBV10-1
TGCGCCAGCAGTGAGTCGGGGGGCTCCTACGAGCAGTACTTC
CASSESGGSYEQYF
>TRBJ1-6|-|TRBD1|TRBV7-9
TGTGCCAGCAGCCCCGGGGGACAGGGAGGTTCACCCCTCCACTTT
CASSPGGQGGSPLHF
>TRBJ1-6|few|TRBD1|TRBV7-9
TGTGCCAGCAGCCCCGACAGGGTTAGCCCCCTCCACTTT
CASSPDRVSPLHF
>TRBJ1-2|-|TRBD1|TRBV2
TGTGCCAGCACCGGACAGGGCCGTGGTGGCTACACCTTC
CASTGQGRGGYTF
>TRBJ1-5|-|-|TRBV30
TGTGCCTGGAGCGGGAGCACCAATCAGCCCCAGCATTTT
CAWSGSTNQPQHF
>TRBJ2-4|-|-|TRBV7-2
TGTGCCAGCAGCCCCCGGTTCCTAGCCAAAAACATTCAGTACTTC
CASSPRFLAKNIQYF
>TRBJ2-5|-|-|TRBV7-8
TGTGCCAGCACCCAGGGACACCAAGAGACCCAGTACTTC
CASTQGHQETQYF
>TRBJ2-7|-|-|TRBV6-5
TGTGCCAGCAGGGTCAATCAGGAGCAGTACTTC
CASRVNQEQYF
>TRBJ1-2|-|-|TRBV5-6
TGTGCCAGCAGCTTGGGTCAGGGCAAAGGAGGCTACACCTTC
CASSLGQGKGGYTF
>TRBJ2-2|-|-|TRBV4-1
TGCGCCAGCAGCCCCCTATACGGGGGGAACACCGGGGAGCTGTTTTTT
CASSPLYGGNTGELFF
>TRBJ2-7|-|TRBD1|TRBV7-2
TGTGCCAGCAGCAACCCCGGGACAGGGACCGAGCAGTACTTC
CASSNPGTGTEQYF
>TRBJ1-5|-|TRBD1|TRBV5-1
TGCGCCAGCAGCCTAAAGACAGGGGTTGGGCAGCCCCAGCATTTT
CASSLKTGVGQPQHF
>TRBJ1-6|-|-|TRBV2
TGTGCCAGCAGACCGGGACTCCCAGCTTCACCCCTCCACTTT
CASRPGLPASPLHF
>TRBJ2-7|-|-|TRBV5-1
TGCGCCAGCAGCGTTGGGGCGGGGGCGCGTGAGCAGTACTTC
CASSVGAGAREQYF
>TRBJ2-7|few|-|TRBV3-1/TRBV3-2
TGTGCCAGCAGCCAAGCTCTGGGGGGCAACGAGCAGTACTTC
CASSQALGGNEQYF
>TRBJ2-7|-|TRBD1|TRBV4-3
TGCGCCAGCAGGGCCGGGACAGGGTCCTACGAGCAGTACTTC
CASRAGTGSYEQYF
>TRBJ1-5|-|-|TRBV6-4
TGTGCCAGCAGTGCGTCAGGGCTTAGCAATCAGCCCCAGCATTTT
CASSASGLSNQPQHF
>TRBJ1-2|few|TRBD1|TRBV9
TGTGCCAGCAGCCCGGACAGGGAGTATGGCTACACCTTC
CASSPDREYGYTF